This TCR beta chain derives from a study of cytomegalovirus exposure and HLA in healthy donors. Study in general: Among around 200 million T cells, an earlier analysis found roughly 110 million unique TCR beta sequences.

Both 60 Vbeta primers and 13 Jbeta primers went into the PCR. Assay: immunoSEQ multiplex PCR; the TCRdb copy retains only in-frame clones and omits some. The data contain around 150,000 clones, just over 65% of them seen just once; the ten biggest clones take up under 7.5%. Germline CDR1 WNHNN, CDR2 SYGVQD (reference sequence). The junction had 8 bases not matched to a gene; V was cut back by 3 bases and J by 3 bases. The CDR3 is 15 residues long. The chain links TRBV10-1 to TRBJ2-7, with 7 positions matching TRBD2. The sequenced material came from PBMCs. The receptor was isolated from a woman in her fifties or sixties in good health and CMV-seronegative. In DNA form, the CDR3 reads TGCGCCAGCAGTGATACCGTAGGCGGGAGCTACGAGCAGTACTTC. Translating it yields CASSDTVGGSYEQYF.